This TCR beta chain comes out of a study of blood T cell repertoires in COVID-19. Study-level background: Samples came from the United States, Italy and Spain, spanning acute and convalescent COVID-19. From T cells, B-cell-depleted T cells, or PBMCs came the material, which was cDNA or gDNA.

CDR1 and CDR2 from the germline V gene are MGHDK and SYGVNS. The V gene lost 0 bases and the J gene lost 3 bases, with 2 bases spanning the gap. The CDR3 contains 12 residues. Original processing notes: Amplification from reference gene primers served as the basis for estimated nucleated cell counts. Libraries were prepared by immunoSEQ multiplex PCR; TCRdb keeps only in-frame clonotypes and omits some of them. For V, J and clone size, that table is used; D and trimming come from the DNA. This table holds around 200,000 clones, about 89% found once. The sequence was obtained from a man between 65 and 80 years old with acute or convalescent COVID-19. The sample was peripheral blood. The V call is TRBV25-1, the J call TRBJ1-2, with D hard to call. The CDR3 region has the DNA TGTGCCAGCAGTGAATACGACTATGGCTACACCTTC. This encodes CASSEYDYGYTF.